These 23 T cell receptor beta chains share one sample of origin, sequenced in a study of chemoradiotherapy in HPV16-positive cancers. Sequenced by immunoSEQ multiplex PCR; TCRdb stores in-frame clones only, minus some. The profile shows over 10,000 clones, 63% of them singletons. Sampling was conducted from a patient who underwent chemoradiotherapy. Receptors were obtained from a human donor with HPV-associated anogenital cancer.

This chain joins TRBV7-9 and TRBJ2-3, with 7 bases matching TRBD2. CDR3 length: 14 amino acids. V was clipped by 5 bases and J by 5 bases; unmatched bases: 7. Germline lookup yields CDR1 SEHNR and CDR2 FQNEAQ (reference sequence). The DNA of the CDR3 is TGTGCCAGCAGCACAGGACTAGATGGAGATACGCAGTATTTT. It is translated as CASSTGLDGDTQYF.

The J gene is TRBJ1-5, the V gene TRBV27; 9 bases are shared with TRBD1. Germline CDR1 is MNHEY and CDR2 is SMNVEV (reference sequence). CDR3 length equals 13 residues. Germline trimming cut 5 bases from V and 7 bases from J; bases unmatched to any gene: 3. The CDR3 DNA reads as TGTGCCAGCAGTCACAGGGGGCTGCAGCCCCAGCATTTT. Translating it yields CASSHRGLQPQHF.

The chain employs TRBV6-1 and TRBJ1-2; no definite D call. There are 14 residues in the CDR3. Trimming took off 2 bases at V and 4 bases at J, with 11 bases between the two ends. Per germline, CDR1 MNHNS and CDR2 SASEGT. For the CDR3, the DNA is TGTGCCAGCAGTGAACCCAGCGCCCGCTATGGCTACACCTTC. As protein: CASSEPSARYGYTF.

The chain employs TRBV30 and TRBJ2-3; D unclear. CDR1 and CDR2 from the germline V gene are GTSNPN and SVGIG (reference sequence). V was trimmed by 0 bases and J by 1 base, leaving 8 bases between them. CDR3 size: 14 residues. The CDR3 DNA follows: TGTGCCTGGAGTGTAGGCAGCCGCACAGATACGCAGTATTTT. Protein: CAWSVGSRTDTQYF.

The chain employs TRBV27 and TRBJ2-1; tentatively, D is TRBD2 (5 bases). CDR1 is MNHEY and CDR2 is SMNVEV in the germline V gene (reference sequence). Trimming pared 6 bases from V and 2 bases from J, leaving 14 bases between. This CDR3 region has 15 residues. The CDR3 is CASRKLAVTYNEQFF. The CDR3 nucleotides are TGTGCCAGCAGGAAGCTAGCAGTAACCTACAATGAGCAGTTCTTC.

V gene TRBV6-6 combines with J gene TRBJ1-1; tentatively, D is TRBD1 (6 bases). The germline V gene encodes CDR1 MNHNY and CDR2 SVGAGI (reference sequence). This CDR3 is built from 14 residues. The ends were cut back, 0 bases at V and 7 bases at J, with 12 bases in the middle. In DNA form, the CDR3 reads TGTGCCAGCAGTTACTCGGGGGGGCCCTATGAAGCTTTCTTT. Residues: CASSYSGGPYEAFF.

This clone has only one observation. The chain has TRBV11-2 and TRBJ1-4; D not certain. Germline loops: CDR1 SGHAT, CDR2 FQNNGV. V lost 3 bases and J 8 bases, leaving 13 bases between the germline ends. This CDR3 region has 14 residues. CDR3 coding DNA: TGTGCCAGCAGCTTGAACCCCGCAGGCGAAAAACTGTTTTTT. Amino acid sequence: CASSLNPAGEKLFF.

V and J are TRBV28 and TRBJ2-5; weak D call: TRBD2 (5 bases). The CDR3 sequence is 14 residues long. Trimming pared 7 bases from V and 3 bases from J, leaving 15 bases between. Per germline, CDR1 MDHEN and CDR2 SYDVKM. The CDR3 coding sequence is TGTGCCAGCACCCGCTTAGGGAGAAAAGAGACCCAGTACTTC. It codes for CASTRLGRKETQYF.

The V and J genes are TRBV9 and TRBJ2-6; a possible D gene is TRBD2 (5 bases). Germline assignment: CDR1 SGDLS and CDR2 YYNGEE. The CDR3 sequence is 16 residues long. The ends were cut back, 0 bases at V and 0 bases at J, with 7 bases in the middle. CDR3 region: CASSVGGSSGANVLTF. The CDR3 DNA sequence: TGTGCCAGCAGCGTAGGTGGGAGCTCTGGGGCCAACGTCCTGACTTTC.

The rearrangement uses TRBV15 and TRBJ1-5, with D tentatively TRBD1 (5 bases). Trimming cost V 5 bases and J 7 bases, with 12 bases left between them. Germline CDR1 is LNHNV and CDR2 is YYDKDF (reference sequence). This CDR3 has 13 amino acids. CDR3 residues: CATSGGGKQPQHF. For the CDR3, the DNA is TGTGCCACCAGCGGTGGGGGGAAGCAGCCCCAGCATTTT.

This clone has a single count. The chain uses TRBV4-1 and TRBJ2-3, with D perhaps TRBD2 (5 bases). V lost 4 bases, J lost 5 bases, and 10 bases lay in between. This CDR3 is 13 amino acids long. The germline V gene encodes CDR1 MGHRA and CDR2 YSYEKL. CDR3 in amino acids: CASSLTRGDTQYF. The DNA for the CDR3 is TGCGCCAGCAGCCTTACTCGGGGAGATACGCAGTATTTT.

This clone has a single count. The chain recombines TRBV5-4 with TRBJ2-1, with D tentatively TRBD1 (6 bases). The ends were cut back, 4 bases at V and 6 bases at J, with 17 bases in the middle. Germline CDR1 SGHNT, CDR2 YYREEE (reference sequence). CDR3 length: 15 amino acids. The CDR3 DNA sequence: TGTGCCAGCAGCCCTCGATTCCCAGGGGCCAATGAGCAGTTCTTC. Encoded protein: CASSPRFPGANEQFF.

This clone was observed once. This chain connects TRBV7-2 to TRBJ2-1, with D possibly being TRBD1 (8 bases). V was cut by 6 bases and J by 4 bases, with 16 bases left in between. CDR3 length: 15 residues. CDR1 and CDR2 (germline): SGHTA, FQGNSA. The CDR3: CASSQDRGGYNEQFF. The CDR3 DNA is TGTGCCAGCAGTCAAGACAGGGGAGGGTACAATGAGCAGTTCTTC. Looking up the rest from reference TRBV7-2 and TRBJ2-1 gives the full variable domain: GAGVSQSPSNKVTEKGKDVELRCDPISGHTALYWYRQSLGQGLEFLIYFQGNSAPDKSGLPSDRFSAERTGGSVSTLTIQRTQQEDSAVYLCASSQDRGGYNEQFFGPGTRLTVL.

The chain is built from TRBV28 and TRBJ2-7; 8 bases are shared with TRBD2. CDR1 is MDHEN, CDR2 SYDVKM, per germline. Germline trimming cut 3 bases from V and 3 bases from J; bases unmatched to any gene: 4. The CDR3 has 14 residues. The CDR3 region is CASSFPGGGYEQYF. CDR3 DNA: TGTGCCAGCAGTTTTCCCGGGGGGGGCTACGAGCAGTACTTC.

This sequence joins TRBV6-1 and TRBJ2-5, with 15 bases aligning to TRBD2. The CDR3 is 17 amino acids. Germline CDR1 and CDR2: MNHNS and SASEGT. The J segment lost 4 bases and the V segment lost 4 bases, leaving 7 bases of the junction unmatched. CDR3 region: CASSGTSGGAILETQYF. DNA for the CDR3: TGTGCCAGCAGTGGGACTAGCGGGGGGGCGATCCTAGAGACCCAGTACTTC.

This clone occurred once. The chain joins TRBV5-1 to TRBJ2-7; D unclear. V dropped 3 bases and J dropped 6 bases, with 10 bases sitting between them. Germline-derived CDR1 and CDR2 are SGHRS and YFSETQ. This CDR3 has 12 residues. The CDR3 sequence is CASSWRSGEQYF. In nucleotides, the CDR3 is TGCGCCAGCAGCTGGAGAAGTGGCGAGCAGTACTTC. Using reference TRBV5-1 and TRBJ2-7 for the parts outside the CDR3, the full variable domain is KAGVTQTPRYLIKTRGQQVTLSCSPISGHRSVSWYQQTPGQGLQFLFEYFSETQRNKGNFPGRFSGRQFSNSRSEMNVSTLELGDSALYLCASSWRSGEQYFGPGTRLTVT.

The chain is built from TRBV12-5 and TRBJ2-7, with no clear D. Trimming took 8 bases from V and 4 from J, leaving 12 bases between them. The V gene's germline CDR1 is LGHNT and CDR2 FRNRAP. The CDR3 is made up of 12 amino acids. DNA for the CDR3: TGTGCTAGTAGCGCATCCATATACGAGCAGTACTTC. It is translated as CASSASIYEQYF. Filled out from reference TRBV12-5 and TRBJ2-7, the complete variable domain reads DARVTQTPRHKVTEMGQEVTMRCQPILGHNTVFWYRQTMMQGLELLAYFRNRAPLDDSGMPKDRFSAEMPDATLATLKIQPSEPRDSAVYFCASSASIYEQYFGPGTRLTVT.

V gene TRBV5-4 combines with J gene TRBJ1-1; 11 positions agree with TRBD1. The J segment lost 0 bases and the V segment lost 4 bases, leaving 8 bases of the junction unmatched. The germline CDR1 and CDR2 sequences are SGHNT and YYREEE (reference sequence). The CDR3 totals 17 residues. The CDR3 protein is CASSGGQGGGMNTEAFF. DNA of the CDR3: TGTGCCAGCAGCGGGGGACAGGGGGGAGGGATGAACACTGAAGCTTTCTTT.

The gene calls are TRBV5-1 and TRBJ2-7, with 9 bases matching TRBD2. Germline V gene data show CDR1 as SGHRS and CDR2 as YFSETQ. The V gene end was trimmed by 2 bases and the J gene end by 4 bases; junction bases not matched to a gene: 7. The CDR3 has 15 amino acids. Written as DNA, the CDR3 is TGCGCCAGCAGCTTCGGGGGAGCGGGGGGTTACGAGCAGTACTTC. Protein: CASSFGGAGGYEQYF. Looking up the rest from reference TRBV5-1 and TRBJ2-7 gives the full variable domain: KAGVTQTPRYLIKTRGQQVTLSCSPISGHRSVSWYQQTPGQGLQFLFEYFSETQRNKGNFPGRFSGRQFSNSRSEMNVSTLELGDSALYLCASSFGGAGGYEQYFGPGTRLTVT.

The V call is TRBV5-4, the J call TRBJ1-4, with D perhaps TRBD1 (6 bases). The CDR3 has 15 amino acids. Per the germline V gene, CDR1 is SGHNT and CDR2 is YYREEE (reference sequence). With 3 bases removed from V and 8 bases from J, the gap between germline ends came to 17 bases. The CDR3 DNA is TGTGCCAGCAGCTCCCATGGGGGGCCCCGGGAAAAACTGTTTTTT. Protein sequence: CASSSHGGPREKLFF.

This clone was seen only a few times. V is TRBV5-4 and J is TRBJ2-2, with D possibly being TRBD1 (6 bases). The V gene lost 2 bases and the J gene lost 4 bases, with 12 bases spanning the gap. CDR3 length: 15 residues. The germline CDR1 and CDR2 sequences are SGHNT and YYREEE (reference sequence). The DNA of the CDR3 is TGTGCCAGCAGCTTCACAGGGTTGGGCACCGGGGAGCTGTTTTTT. As protein: CASSFTGLGTGELFF.

This clone was counted only a few times. The rearrangement joins TRBV30 to TRBJ1-5; D possibly corresponds to TRBD1 (6 bases). The V end was cut by 2 bases, the J end by 9 bases, with 17 bases between. Germline CDR1 is GTSNPN and CDR2 is SVGIG (reference sequence). The CDR3 has 14 residues. The CDR3 is CAWSPEGVFRPQHF. The CDR3 DNA sequence: TGTGCCTGGAGTCCCGAGGGGGTGTTTCGGCCCCAGCATTTT.

The chain employs TRBV9 and TRBJ1-6; D ambiguous. This CDR3 has 14 residues. Per germline, CDR1 SGDLS and CDR2 YYNGEE. V lost 2 bases to trimming and J lost 7 bases, with 10 bases between them. The CDR3 DNA is TGTGCCAGCAGCGTCACCAACGTGAATTCACCCCTCCACTTT. This codes for CASSVTNVNSPLHF.